This paragraph covers one T cell receptor beta chain sequence. Only in-frame clones appear in the TCRdb table, and some are missing; sequencing was by immunoSEQ multiplex PCR. The top ten hold more than 0.9% of the sample, which has around 50,000 clones, 75% to 95% seen once. Trimming removed 3 bases from V and 1 base from J, with 4 bases in between. Germline V gives CDR1 MDHEN, CDR2 SYDVKM. This CDR3 region has 12 residues. The data belong to a study of T cell changes during pregnancy in multiple sclerosis. The clonotype comes from a female donor in good health, enrolled as a control in a pregnancy study. The sequencing here drew on peripheral blood, taken after pregnancy. The chain links TRBV28 to TRBJ2-7, with D uncertain. The CDR3 DNA reads as TGTGCCAGCAGTTTGCAGTCCTACGAGCAGTACTTC. This sequence encodes CASSLQSYEQYF.